This entry features one T cell receptor beta chain sequence. Authors' data handling: How many nucleated cells were present was estimated from reference gene primer amplification. The table came from immunoSEQ multiplex PCR; TCRdb's copy has only in-frame clones and leaves some out. Clone size and the V and J calls come from that table; the DNA yielded D and trimming. The sample shows about 160,000 clones, approximately 84% of them seen only once. The CDR3 is 16 residues long. V trimming: 5 bases; J trimming: 3 bases; junction bases outside the gene matches: 12. The V gene's germline CDR1 is SEHNR and CDR2 FQNEAQ (reference sequence). The data are from a study of blood T cell repertoires in COVID-19. Study in general: COVID-19 samples from acute and convalescent phases originated in the United States, Italy and Spain. PBMCs, B-cell-depleted T cells, or T cells provided the cDNA or gDNA that made up the material.

This clonotype originated in a woman of 80 years or more with acute or convalescent COVID-19. The sequenced sample consisted of peripheral blood. The chain combines TRBV7-9 with TRBJ1-2, with 7 positions matching TRBD1. CDR3: CASSPPSKTGYYGYTF. CDR3 DNA sequence: TGTGCCAGCAGCCCTCCCTCAAAGACAGGGTACTATGGCTACACCTTC.